One and the same sample provided the 12 T cell receptor beta chains below, sequenced in a study of identical twins. TCRdb analysed the 5' RACE reads with MiXCR anew, one entry per CDR3 protein. The sample lists a few hundred thousand distinct CDR3 sequences, about 8% occurring once. In addition, the sample was reused for a study of yellow fever vaccine responses in identical twins.

The sample was CD8+ T cells sorted from blood. The receptors come from a woman between 18 and 29 years old in good health.

CDR3 residues: CASRRQGLAGIYNEQFF. The CDR3 nucleotides are TGTGCCAGCAGACGCCAGGGACTAGCGGGGATCTACAATGAGCAGTTCTTC. The rearrangement joins TRBV6-2 or TRBV6-3 to TRBJ2-1, with TRBD2 identical over 13 bases. The germline V gene encodes CDR1 MNHEY and CDR2 SVGEGT. V lost 6 bases, J lost 3 bases, and 8 bases stayed unmatched. The CDR3 spans 17 residues.

This clonotype was observed a few times. The rearrangement joins TRBV6-4 to TRBJ1-2, with D possibly being TRBD1 (5 bases). Germline CDR1 is MRHNA and CDR2 is SNTAGT. The V gene lost 2 bases and the J gene lost 3 bases, with 16 bases spanning the gap. The CDR3 consists of 16 residues. The CDR3 DNA follows: TGTGCCAGCAGTGACAGAGGGGAAGGCCTTGACTATGGCTACACCTTC. Translated, it gives CASSDRGEGLDYGYTF.

The chain uses TRBV6-5 and TRBJ2-7; the match to TRBD1 covers 8 bases. The CDR3 has 15 amino acids. The trim removed 2 bases at V and 2 bases at J, leaving 5 bases unmatched. Germline V CDR1 and CDR2: MNHEY, SVGAGI. The CDR3 region is CASSYGQGAAYEQYF. The CDR3 nucleotides are TGTGCCAGCAGTTACGGTCAGGGGGCGGCCTACGAGCAGTACTTC.

There are many counts of this clonotype. The chain carries TRBV5-1 and TRBJ2-3, with no clear D. The length of the CDR3 is 14 residues. Per germline, CDR1 SGHRS and CDR2 YFSETQ. Trimming removed 3 bases from V and 1 base from J, with 9 bases in between. Here the CDR3 DNA reads TGCGCCAGCAGCTCCGATTCCGGCACAGATACGCAGTATTTT. Its protein product is CASSSDSGTDTQYF.

This clonotype occurred many times. The chain uses TRBV7-9 and TRBJ2-1; TRBD2 aligns across 7 bases. Trimming took 5 bases from V and 4 from J; bases not matched to a gene: 5. The CDR3 extends over 14 amino acids. Germline lookup yields CDR1 SEHNR and CDR2 FQNEAQ (reference sequence). CDR3 DNA: TGTGCCAGCAGCCTCCAGCGGGGATACAATGAGCAGTTCTTC. Its protein product is CASSLQRGYNEQFF.

The V call is TRBV29-1, the J call TRBJ2-7; 8 nucleotides match TRBD1. V lost 5 bases, J lost 2 bases, and 5 bases stayed unmatched. Germline lookup yields CDR1 SQVTM and CDR2 ANQGSEA. The CDR3 is 13 residues long. CDR3 nucleotides: TGCAGCGTTCGGACAGGGCGAACCTACGAGCAGTACTTC. Its translation is CSVRTGRTYEQYF.

This clonotype was seen a single time. The J gene is TRBJ2-1, the V gene TRBV13, with TRBD2 matching over 8 bases. Germline CDR1 and CDR2: PRHDT and FYEKMQ (reference sequence). V gave up 3 bases and J gave up 8 bases; unmatched junction bases: 3. This CDR3 region has 13 residues. CDR3 sequence: CASSFTGGHEQFF. CDR3 DNA sequence: TGTGCCAGCAGCTTCACGGGAGGGCATGAGCAGTTCTTC.

CDR3 sequence reads: CASSSRDRGLSGELFF. The DNA of the CDR3 is TGTGCCAGCAGCTCCCGGGACAGGGGTTTATCCGGGGAGCTGTTTTTT. The chain has TRBV7-9 and TRBJ2-2, with 10 bases identical to TRBD1. This CDR3 is 16 amino acids long. The germline gives CDR1 SEHNR, CDR2 FQNEAQ (reference sequence). Unmatched junction bases numbered 8, after V lost 4 bases and J lost 6 bases.

The chain combines TRBV4-1 with TRBJ1-1; 7 bases map to TRBD1. Germline V gives CDR1 MGHRA, CDR2 YSYEKL. The ends lost 5 bases at V and 0 bases at J; junction bases unmatched: 6. The CDR3 has 15 amino acids. The CDR3 region has the DNA TGCGCCAGCAGCGAGGGACAGATGTTGAACACTGAAGCTTTCTTT. It is translated as CASSEGQMLNTEAFF.

Only a few counts were recorded for this clonotype. The V and J genes are TRBV3-1 and TRBJ2-5; 7 bases line up with TRBD1. V dropped 0 bases and J dropped 5; count of bases not matched to a gene: 12. The CDR3 is 17 residues long. The V gene's germline CDR1 is LGHDT and CDR2 YNNKEL (reference sequence). The CDR3 nucleotides read TGTGCCAGCAGCCAAGAAGGGTCAGGGGGTATGTACGAGACCCAGTACTTC. Protein product: CASSQEGSGGMYETQYF.

In its sample, this clonotype was seen many times. This rearrangement joins TRBV14 to TRBJ2-5; the D gene is possibly TRBD2 (5 bases). Looked up from germline, CDR1 is SGHDN and CDR2 is FVKESK. The CDR3 runs 17 residues. The germline V and J ends were trimmed by 1 base and 5 bases, with 20 bases remaining between them. The CDR3: CASSQGSRDPWMETQYF. The CDR3 DNA is TGTGCCAGCAGCCAAGGGAGCCGGGATCCCTGGATGGAGACCCAGTACTTC. The complete variable domain, with remaining parts taken from reference TRBV14 and TRBJ2-5, reads EAGVTQFPSHSVIEKGQTVTLRCDPISGHDNLYWYRRVMGKEIKFLLHFVKESKQDESGMPNNRFLAERTGGTYSTLKVQPAELEDSGVYFCASSQGSRDPWMETQYFGPGTRLLVL.

This clonotype was picked up many times. The chain joins TRBV12-3 or TRBV12-4 to TRBJ2-2; TRBD1 matches at 9 bases. With V trimmed by 6 bases and J by 4 bases, 9 bases remained unmatched. The CDR3 runs 16 residues. This chain's CDR3 is CASSTHGQGFTGELFF. Written as DNA, the CDR3 is TGTGCCAGCAGCACCCATGGACAGGGGTTCACCGGGGAGCTGTTTTTT.